A single sample gave rise to the 25 T cell receptor beta chains below, sequenced in a study. TCRdb recomputed calls from the RT-PCR reads with MiXCR, one row per CDR3 protein. Of hundreds of thousands of distinct CDR3 sequences listed, 14% are singletons. The sequenced material came from memory CD4+ T cells from blood. The receptor set was obtained from a female donor in good health, serving as a healthy control.

There are a few counts of this clonotype. The chain links TRBV20-1 to TRBJ2-3; 10 bases match TRBD2. The CDR3 sequence is 16 residues long. Trimming cost V 5 bases and J 7 bases; bases outside gene matches: 15. Per germline, CDR1 DFQATT and CDR2 SNEGSKA (reference sequence). The CDR3 coding sequence is TGCAGTGCTTCCGGGACTAGCGAGAAGGGTTTACATACGCAGTATTTT. This encodes CSASGTSEKGLHTQYF.

The chain employs TRBV6-4 and TRBJ2-6, with D tentatively TRBD2 (5 bases). Trimming cost V 5 bases and J 0 bases, with 14 bases left between them. This CDR3 contains 17 residues. Germline loops: CDR1 MRHNA, CDR2 SNTAGT. CDR3: CASSSVGLVSGANVLTF. The CDR3 DNA is TGTGCCAGCAGTTCGGTAGGACTTGTCTCTGGGGCCAACGTCCTGACTTTC.

This clonotype was counted a few times. V gene TRBV4-2 combines with J gene TRBJ2-1; TRBD2 might be the D (5 bases). The CDR3 has 18 amino acids. The V end was cut by 1 base, the J end by 3 bases, with 19 bases between. Germline V gene sequence: CDR1 LGHNA, CDR2 YNFKEQ. In DNA form, the CDR3 reads TGTGCCAGCAGCCAAGTTCGGGGTAGCCCCCTCCTCTACAATGAGCAGTTCTTC. This translates into CASSQVRGSPLLYNEQFF.

This clonotype was counted ten times or more. V is TRBV6-5 and J is TRBJ2-3; D remains unclear. Trimming shortened V by 6 bases and J by 3 bases, and 13 bases separated the two germline ends. Germline V gives CDR1 MNHEY, CDR2 SVGAGI. This CDR3 spans 14 amino acids. For the CDR3, the DNA is TGTGCCAGCAGCACCCTCGTTTTGACAGATACGCAGTATTTT. Protein product: CASSTLVLTDTQYF.

The chain has TRBV5-1 and TRBJ1-1; D is perhaps TRBD1 (6 bases). The CDR3 runs to 15 residues. Germline CDR1 reads SGHRS; CDR2 reads YFSETQ. The germline V and J ends were trimmed by 4 bases and 2 bases, with 15 bases remaining between them. As DNA, the CDR3 is TGCGCCAGCAGCCCCGGCTGGGGACAAAACACTGAAGCTTTCTTT. Its translation: CASSPGWGQNTEAFF.

A few counts support this clonotype. The chain recombines TRBV24-1 with TRBJ1-1; weak D call: TRBD1 (5 bases). Germline CDR1 and CDR2: KGHDR and SFDVKD. The ends were cut back, 4 bases at V and 9 bases at J, with 11 bases in the middle. The CDR3 runs to 12 residues. The DNA of the CDR3 is TGTGCCACCAGTGAAGCAGGGTACAAAGCTTTCTTT. Amino acids: CATSEAGYKAFF.

V usage is TRBV7-2 and J usage is TRBJ2-5; tentatively, D is TRBD1 (7 bases). Deletions cut 6 bases from V and 2 bases from J, with 16 bases between. Germline V gives CDR1 SGHTA, CDR2 FQGNSA. The CDR3 consists of 15 residues. CDR3 bases: TGTGCCAGCAGGCTACGACAGGGAGGACAAGAGACCCAGTACTTC. It yields the protein CASRLRQGGQETQYF.

The chain uses TRBV6-5 and TRBJ2-7; TRBD2 agrees at 8 bases. The CDR3 is 13 amino acids. The germline V gene encodes CDR1 MNHEY and CDR2 SVGAGI. The V gene end was trimmed by 7 bases and the J gene end by 2 bases; junction bases not matched to a gene: 4. The CDR3 region is CASKVAGPYEQYF. CDR3 bases: TGTGCCAGCAAAGTAGCGGGACCCTACGAGCAGTACTTC.

This clonotype was found a few times. The V gene is TRBV5-1, the J gene TRBJ1-1; no reliable D call. Germline lookup yields CDR1 SGHRS and CDR2 YFSETQ. V lost 6 bases and J lost 2, with 11 bases in between. The CDR3 consists of 13 residues. CDR3 DNA: TGCGCCAGCAAGACCCACGACAACACTGAAGCTTTCTTT. It is translated as CASKTHDNTEAFF.

This clonotype was observed a few times. This chain links TRBV7-9 with TRBJ1-2, with D unresolved. CDR3 length: 15 residues. Trimming stripped 1 base from V and 0 bases from J, with 9 bases between. CDR1 and CDR2 (germline): SEHNR, FQNEAQ (reference sequence). The CDR3 DNA sequence: TGTGCCAGCAGCTTAGGGACGGATCCTAACTATGGCTACACCTTC. Residues: CASSLGTDPNYGYTF.

This clonotype was detected a few times. This rearrangement joins TRBV12-3 or TRBV12-4 to TRBJ2-1; 10 positions match TRBD2. The CDR3 consists of 17 residues. The V segment lost 10 bases and the J segment 0 bases; nucleotides outside the gene matches: 12. CDR3 nucleotides: TGTGCCACCCAACTAGCGGGACGCTCGAGCTCCTACAATGAGCAGTTCTTC. The encoded protein is CATQLAGRSSSYNEQFF.

Many counts were recorded for this clonotype. The chain is built from TRBV6-6 and TRBJ2-7; D perhaps matches TRBD2 (6 bases). CDR1 and CDR2 from the germline V gene are MNHNY and SVGAGI (reference sequence). The CDR3 runs 17 residues. The V end lost 5 bases, the J end lost 2 bases, and 22 bases lay between the germline ends. The CDR3 coding sequence is TGTGCCAGCAGTCCACCCCTCCGGCTAGCGCCCACCTACGAGCAGTACTTC. This sequence encodes CASSPPLRLAPTYEQYF.

J is TRBJ1-1 and V is TRBV12-3 or TRBV12-4, with D perhaps matching TRBD1 (6 bases). V was pared by 7 bases and J by 11 bases, with 23 bases between. The CDR3 is made up of 14 amino acids. The CDR3 nucleotides read TGTGCCAGCACCGCCTCCGGGGGGTGGGGGCATGCTTTCTTT. Translation gives CASTASGGWGHAFF.

This clonotype was counted at least ten times. The chain carries TRBV4-2 and TRBJ1-5, with D maybe TRBD1 (5 bases). Germline CDR1 and CDR2: LGHNA and YNFKEQ. The CDR3 extends over 16 amino acids. The ends were cut back, 1 base at V and 3 bases at J, with 13 bases in the middle. The CDR3 region is CASSQAAGRDNQPQHF. The CDR3 bases are TGTGCCAGCAGCCAAGCGGCAGGGAGGGACAATCAGCCCCAGCATTTT.

This clonotype was counted many times. The V call is TRBV20-1, the J call TRBJ1-5; D is unclear. Germline V CDR1 and CDR2: DFQATT, SNEGSKA (reference sequence). The CDR3 extends over 14 amino acids. Deletions cut 0 bases from V and 7 bases from J, with 13 bases between. The CDR3 DNA sequence: TGCAGTGCTAGAGAGGGCTGGATGGGCCAGCCCCAGCATTTT. Its translation is CSAREGWMGQPQHF.

This sequence joins TRBV3-1 and TRBJ2-3; D possibly corresponds to TRBD2 (7 bases). Trimming stripped 1 base from V and 2 bases from J, with 13 bases between. Germline CDR1 is LGHDT and CDR2 is YNNKEL (reference sequence). CDR3 size: 16 residues. The CDR3 DNA reads TGTGCCAGCAGCCAAGGGGCGGGGGCGACCACAGATACGCAGTATTTT. Its protein is CASSQGAGATTDTQYF.

Only a few counts were recorded for this clonotype. The chain links TRBV30 to TRBJ2-2; 9 bases fit TRBD1. CDR1 GTSNPN and CDR2 SVGIG come from the germline V gene (reference sequence). With 8 bases clipped from V and 4 bases from J, the junction kept 11 bases outside the gene matches. The CDR3 is made up of 15 amino acids. CDR3 nucleotides: TGTGCCGGAGGGGGGACAGGGAGAGGCACCGGGGAGCTGTTTTTT. Amino acid sequence: CAGGGTGRGTGELFF.

This clonotype has just a few counts. The chain combines TRBV6-2 or TRBV6-3 with TRBJ2-1; 8 bases are shared with TRBD1. V lost 6 bases and J lost 6; bases outside the gene matches: 10. CDR1 is MNHEY and CDR2 is SVGEGT in the germline V gene. The CDR3 has 15 residues. As DNA, the CDR3 is TGTGCCAGCAGGCGGACAGGGCGGACCGGCAATGAGCAGTTCTTC. This gives the protein CASRRTGRTGNEQFF.

This clonotype was detected ten times or more. This chain links TRBV10-3 with TRBJ2-3; D may be TRBD2 (7 bases). The V end was cut by 3 bases, the J end by 2 bases, with 18 bases between. This CDR3 contains 17 residues. CDR1 and CDR2 (germline): ENHRY, SYGVKD. Here the CDR3 reads CAISDTGGAVYTDTQYF. CDR3 coding DNA: TGTGCCATCAGTGATACTGGGGGGGCGGTGTACACAGATACGCAGTATTTT.

This rearrangement joins TRBV6-6 to TRBJ1-1; TRBD1 might be the D (6 bases). Trimming left V 5 bases short and J 4 bases short, with 14 bases between. Germline CDR1 MNHNY, CDR2 SVGAGI (reference sequence). The CDR3 runs 14 residues. CDR3: CASSTRLGGTEAFF. CDR3 coding DNA: TGTGCCAGCAGTACTCGCCTAGGGGGCACTGAAGCTTTCTTT.

The J gene is TRBJ2-3, the V gene TRBV5-5; D is perhaps TRBD2 (6 bases). This CDR3 has 15 residues. Deletions cut 4 bases from V and 2 bases from J, with 14 bases between. In germline, CDR1 is SGHKS, CDR2 YYEKEE (reference sequence). As DNA, the CDR3 is TGTGCCAGCAGCCCGGGACTTCGGTACACAGATACGCAGTATTTT. It codes for CASSPGLRYTDTQYF.

As for this clonotype: The junction shows a germline mismatch at one end, possibly a read error. CDR3 loop: CAISPTSGANVLTF. The CDR3 DNA reads as TGTGCCATCAGCCCCACCTCTGGGGCCAACGTCCTGACTTTC. The chain combines TRBV7-7 with TRBJ2-6, with D uncertain. This CDR3 has 14 residues. Germline CDR1 reads SSHAT; CDR2 reads FNYEAQ (reference sequence).

The V and J genes are TRBV7-3 and TRBJ2-3; 7 bases match TRBD2. Trimming cost V 3 bases and J 3 bases; bases outside gene matches: 6. The CDR3 spans 15 residues. The germline V gene has CDR1 SGHTA and CDR2 FQGTGA. CDR3 sequence: CASSFAGERTDTQYF. CDR3 nucleotides: TGTGCCAGCAGCTTCGCGGGGGAAAGGACAGATACGCAGTATTTT. Using reference TRBV7-3 and TRBJ2-3 for the parts outside the CDR3, the full variable domain is GAGVSQTPSNKVTEKGKYVELRCDPISGHTALYWYRQSLGQGPEFLIYFQGTGAADDSGLPNDRFFAVRPEGSVSTLKIQRTERGDSAVYLCASSFAGERTDTQYFGPGTRLTVL.

Of note for this clonotype: A read error is possible here, since a much larger clone lies one base away. V is TRBV7-2 and J is TRBJ2-7; D might be TRBD2 (6 bases). Germline V gives CDR1 SGHTA, CDR2 FQGNSA. Trimming shortened V by 2 bases and J by 0 bases, and 11 bases separated the two germline ends. CDR3 size: 15 residues. In DNA form, the CDR3 reads TGTGCCAGCAGCTTATACGGGAGTATCTCCTACGAGCAGTACTTC. Translated, it gives CASSLYGSISYEQYF.

In its sample, this clonotype was seen a few times. The V gene is TRBV9, the J gene TRBJ1-6; D is perhaps TRBD1 (5 bases). Looked up from germline, CDR1 is SGDLS and CDR2 is YYNGEE. V was shortened by 4 bases and J by 5 bases, with 10 bases between the two germline ends. The CDR3 spans 14 residues. CDR3 nucleotides: TGTGCCAGCAGCCCCCAGGGAAATAATTCACCCCTCCACTTT. Amino acid sequence: CASSPQGNNSPLHF.